These 26 T cell receptor beta chains share one sample of origin, sequenced in a study of blood T cell repertoires in COVID-19. This table comes from immunoSEQ multiplex PCR, and its TCRdb copy is limited to in-frame clones, with some not included. The sample lists roughly 110,000 clones; 86% were seen once. Input material: peripheral blood. Receptors were obtained from a man between 40 and 49 years old with acute or convalescent COVID-19.

The J gene is TRBJ2-3, the V gene TRBV11-2; 10 bases map to TRBD1. The CDR3 runs 15 residues. V was clipped by 5 bases and J by 3 bases; unmatched bases: 5. Germline loops: CDR1 SGHAT, CDR2 FQNNGV. The CDR3 coding sequence is TGTGCCAGCAGCCTCGGACAGGGGGGGACAGATACGCAGTATTTT. Translated, it gives CASSLGQGGTDTQYF.

This clone came up a few times. The V call is TRBV27, the J call TRBJ2-7, with TRBD2 identical over 11 bases. The CDR3 has 16 residues. J was trimmed by 2 bases and V by 2 bases; bases with no gene match: 5. The germline V gene encodes CDR1 MNHEY and CDR2 SMNVEV (reference sequence). The CDR3 region has the DNA TGTGCCAGCAGTTTAACCGGGACTAGCGGCCCCTACGAGCAGTACTTC. It yields the protein CASSLTGTSGPYEQYF.

The chain carries TRBV4-1 and TRBJ2-3; the D gene is possibly TRBD1 (5 bases). The V gene lost 4 bases and the J gene lost 2 bases, with 7 bases spanning the gap. The CDR3 has 13 residues. Germline V gene lookup returns CDR1 MGHRA and CDR2 YSYEKL. CDR3 nucleotide sequence: TGCGCCAGCAGCCTACAGGTCACAGATACGCAGTATTTT. Translation gives CASSLQVTDTQYF.

The chain uses TRBV19 and TRBJ2-1, with D possibly matching TRBD2 (5 bases). Trimming took 4 bases from V and 10 from J, leaving 17 bases between them. Germline values: CDR1 LNHDA, CDR2 SQIVND (reference sequence). The CDR3 is made up of 14 amino acids. CDR3 in DNA: TGTGCCAGTAGTAGTCCGAGCGGTCCGGGCGAGCAGTTCTTC. Translated, it gives CASSSPSGPGEQFF.

The chain recombines TRBV5-1 with TRBJ2-1, with TRBD2 matching 11 bases. The CDR3 sequence is 17 residues long. Trimming cost V 3 bases and J 11 bases; bases outside gene matches: 16. The germline V gene encodes CDR1 SGHRS and CDR2 YFSETQ. The CDR3 protein is CASSSTSGLAASLQQFF. CDR3 DNA sequence: TGCGCCAGCAGCTCTACCTCGGGACTAGCGGCCTCCTTGCAGCAGTTCTTC.

This clone has just a few counts. J is TRBJ1-6 and V is TRBV7-8, with a weak D call TRBD1 (6 bases). The CDR3 length is 15 residues. V gave up 5 bases and J gave up 9 bases, with 17 bases separating them. The germline V gene encodes CDR1 SGHVS and CDR2 FQNEAQ. The CDR3 spells CASSPNETGSSPLHF. DNA for the CDR3: TGTGCCAGCAGCCCTAACGAAACAGGGTCTTCACCCCTCCACTTT.

The chain carries TRBV9 and TRBJ2-3, with TRBD1 as a possible D gene (5 bases). Trimming pared 4 bases from V and 3 bases from J, leaving 18 bases between. This CDR3 has 16 amino acids. Germline V lookup: CDR1 SGDLS, CDR2 YYNGEE. CDR3 protein: CASSILGLPKTDTQYF. Written as DNA, the CDR3 is TGTGCCAGCAGCATCTTGGGGCTACCAAAGACAGATACGCAGTATTTT.

This chain links TRBV7-2 with TRBJ2-1; perhaps TRBD1 as D (5 bases). Trimming removed 1 base from V and 7 bases from J, with 14 bases in between. The CDR3 has 15 residues. Germline lookup yields CDR1 SGHTA and CDR2 FQGNSA. CDR3 region: CASSLGGLRENEQFF. The DNA of the CDR3 is TGTGCCAGCAGCTTAGGGGGCCTCAGAGAGAATGAGCAGTTCTTC.

V is TRBV6-5 and J is TRBJ1-1; 8 bases align to TRBD1. Trimming cost V 4 bases and J 1 base; bases outside gene matches: 8. Per germline, CDR1 MNHEY and CDR2 SVGAGI. The CDR3 runs 16 residues. The CDR3 bases are TGTGCCAGCAGTTTTTGGACAGGGAATGGGAACACTGAAGCTTTCTTT. Translated, it gives CASSFWTGNGNTEAFF.

V usage is TRBV6-2 or TRBV6-3 and J usage is TRBJ1-1, with 7 bases identical to TRBD1. J was trimmed by 3 bases and V by 0 bases; bases with no gene match: 4. The CDR3 totals 15 residues. Germline V gene sequence: CDR1 MNHEY, CDR2 SVGEGT. For the CDR3, the DNA is TGTGCCAGCAGTTACTCGCCCAGGGGGGACACTGAAGCTTTCTTT. Its protein product is CASSYSPRGDTEAFF.

This chain links TRBV25-1 with TRBJ1-5, with D unresolved. The V end was cut by 1 base, the J end by 0 bases, with 7 bases between. The length of the CDR3 is 15 residues. The V gene's germline CDR1 is MGHDK and CDR2 SYGVNS. DNA for the CDR3: TGTGCCAGCAGTGAATTGCAGGATAGCAATCAGCCCCAGCATTTT. Amino acid sequence: CASSELQDSNQPQHF.

The genes are TRBV10-3 and TRBJ2-1; TRBD2 agrees at 9 bases. The CDR3 loop spans 14 amino acids. V was clipped by 4 bases and J by 5 bases; unmatched bases: 3. Germline V gives CDR1 ENHRY, CDR2 SYGVKD. The CDR3 DNA follows: TGTGCCATCAGTGGACTAGCGGCACACAATGAGCAGTTCTTC. It translates to CAISGLAAHNEQFF.

V and J are TRBV4-2 and TRBJ2-3; TRBD2 might be the D (7 bases). Germline V lookup: CDR1 LGHNA, CDR2 YNFKEQ. Trimming pared 3 bases from V and 4 bases from J, leaving 14 bases between. The CDR3 has 15 residues. In DNA, the CDR3 is TGTGCCAGCAGCCAGCAGAGGGAGGGGGCAGATACGCAGTATTTT. This gives the protein CASSQQREGADTQYF.

This chain links TRBV12-3 or TRBV12-4 with TRBJ1-2; TRBD1 agrees at 7 bases. CDR3 length: 13 residues. V lost 5 bases, J lost 4 bases, and 4 bases stayed unmatched. CDR3 DNA sequence: TGTGCCAGCAGTCCTACAGGGGCCTATGGCTACACCTTC. Its protein is CASSPTGAYGYTF.

The chain combines TRBV19 with TRBJ2-1; 8 bases match TRBD2. The CDR3 has 13 amino acids. Germline V gives CDR1 LNHDA, CDR2 SQIVND (reference sequence). V was clipped by 6 bases and J by 2 bases; unmatched bases: 0. In nucleotides, the CDR3 is TGTGCCAGTAGCGGGGGGGCCTACAATGAGCAGTTCTTC. Its protein is CASSGGAYNEQFF.

This chain connects TRBV12-3 or TRBV12-4 to TRBJ2-7; 7 nucleotides line up with TRBD1. The trim removed 7 bases at V and 4 bases at J, leaving 4 bases unmatched. The CDR3 is made up of 12 amino acids. The CDR3 DNA sequence: TGTGCCAGCACCGAACAGGGGTACGAGCAGTACTTC. Translation gives CASTEQGYEQYF.

The chain has TRBV6-5 and TRBJ2-7, with D possibly being TRBD2 (5 bases). The CDR3 is 15 amino acids. V dropped 8 bases and J dropped 0 bases, with 17 bases sitting between them. The germline V gene encodes CDR1 MNHEY and CDR2 SVGAGI. CDR3 sequence: CASAGPRLGSYEQYF. As DNA, the CDR3 is TGTGCCAGCGCGGGCCCGAGGCTGGGCTCCTACGAGCAGTACTTC.

This clone has more than one count but fewer than ten. The chain is built from TRBV30 and TRBJ1-1; D unresolved. With 4 bases removed from V and 3 bases from J, the gap between germline ends came to 18 bases. CDR3 length equals 15 residues. Germline V gene sequence: CDR1 GTSNPN, CDR2 SVGIG (reference sequence). Here the CDR3 reads CAWTRRRPGDTEAFF. The CDR3 coding sequence is TGTGCCTGGACCCGGAGGAGGCCCGGGGACACTGAAGCTTTCTTT.

This sequence joins TRBV3-1 (or the pseudogene TRBV3-2) and TRBJ1-1; D gene unclear. The CDR3 sequence is 12 residues long. Germline CDR1 LGHDT, CDR2 YNNKEL (reference sequence). The V end lost 5 bases, the J end lost 6 bases, and 10 bases lay between the germline ends. The DNA of the CDR3 is TGTGCCAGCAGCGGTAGAATGGCTGAAGCTTTCTTT. Translating it yields CASSGRMAEAFF.

The table lists this clone with a count of one. V and J are TRBV2 and TRBJ1-5, with 7 bases identical to TRBD1. In germline, CDR1 is SNHLY, CDR2 FYNNEI. With V trimmed by 5 bases and J by 4 bases, 8 bases remained unmatched. This CDR3 spans 15 amino acids. In nucleotides, the CDR3 is TGTGCCAGCAGTAGACAGGGAGTCCCGAATCAGCCCCAGCATTTT. The encoded protein is CASSRQGVPNQPQHF.

The chain couples TRBV30 to TRBJ1-5; 9 bases line up with TRBD1. This CDR3 region has 18 residues. The germline CDR1 and CDR2 sequences are GTSNPN and SVGIG (reference sequence). V lost 0 bases to trimming and J lost 4 bases; unmatched junction nucleotides: 13. This chain's CDR3 is CAWSVRGLTGGENQPQHF. CDR3 DNA: TGTGCCTGGAGTGTACGGGGACTCACAGGGGGCGAGAATCAGCCCCAGCATTTT.

This chain joins TRBV29-1 and TRBJ2-1; possibly TRBD2 for D (6 bases). Germline V gene sequence: CDR1 SQVTM, CDR2 ANQGSEA. This CDR3 is built from 12 residues. In nucleotides, the CDR3 is TGCAACAAACGCGGGGTCCTAGGTGAGCAGTTCTTC. It yields the protein CNKRGVLGEQFF.

V gene TRBV12-3 or TRBV12-4 combines with J gene TRBJ2-7; D gene unclear. This CDR3 contains 13 residues. V lost 5 bases and J 6 bases, leaving 14 bases between the germline ends. In nucleotides, the CDR3 is TGTGCCAGCAGTCAGGATTTTTTCGGCGAGCAGTACTTC. As protein: CASSQDFFGEQYF.

This clone was picked up one time. This chain links TRBV11-1 with TRBJ1-1; 10 bases match TRBD1. In germline, CDR1 is SGHAT, CDR2 FQDESV (reference sequence). V dropped 5 bases and J dropped 6; count of bases not matched to a gene: 9. This CDR3 spans 15 amino acids. CDR3 sequence reads: CASSRVGQGESEAFF. CDR3 DNA sequence: TGTGCCAGCAGCCGAGTAGGACAGGGGGAGTCTGAAGCTTTCTTT.

The DNA of the CDR3 is TGTGCCAGCAGTGTCTCAGGGGGGCCCTCTGGAAACACCATATATTTT. It is translated as CASSVSGGPSGNTIYF. V is TRBV6-1 and J is TRBJ1-3, with 7 bases matching TRBD1. J gave up 0 bases and V 4 bases, and 6 bases lay outside the gene matches. The germline V gene encodes CDR1 MNHNS and CDR2 SASEGT. The length of the CDR3 is 16 residues.

This clone was observed once. V usage is TRBV6-7 and J usage is TRBJ2-4; the match to TRBD2 covers 10 bases. TRBV6-7 is assigned to the ORF class and has an uncertain function. The CDR3 loop spans 15 amino acids. J lost 6 bases, V lost 2 bases, and 4 bases had no gene match. The CDR3 sequence: CASSYVIAGGNIQYF. For the CDR3, the DNA is TGTGCCAGCAGTTACGTCATAGCGGGAGGAAACATTCAGTACTTC.